This T cell receptor beta chain originates from a study of technical replicates of blood from a handful of donors. Method: immunoSEQ multiplex PCR; TCRdb's copy keeps in-frame clones and lacks some. The sample consists of roughly 51,000 clones, 90% to 95% of them appearing once. V lost 5 bases, J lost 7 bases, and 6 bases stayed unmatched. The CDR3 has 14 residues. Germline assignment: CDR1 SNHLY and CDR2 FYNNEI. The sequence was obtained from a human donor in good health. Some clones in this sample may be carry-over from other donors' samples. The V call is TRBV2, the J call TRBJ1-5; TRBD1 agrees at 9 bases. Input material: PBMCs. The chain's CDR3 is CASSKDRGKQPQHF. In nucleotides, the CDR3 is TGTGCCAGCAGTAAGGACAGGGGTAAGCAGCCCCAGCATTTT.